The present T cell receptor beta chain was sequenced within a study of preoperative IRX-2 immunotherapy in early breast cancer. Only in-frame clones appear in the TCRdb table, and some are missing; sequencing was by immunoSEQ multiplex PCR. Of approximately 25,000 clones detected, around 75% appear once; the ten largest clones hold approximately 6.6%. There are 15 residues in the CDR3. The germline CDR1 and CDR2 sequences are MRHNA and SNTAGT. As concerns this clone: The junction shows a germline mismatch at one end, possibly a read error.

Sample treatment: preoperative locoregional IRX-2 cytokine immunotherapy. Samples came from a phase Ib trial of preoperative locoregional IRX-2 cytokine immunotherapy. The TCR sequence derives from a human donor with breast cancer. The chain links TRBV6-4 to TRBJ1-2; 7 bases are shared with TRBD1. The sample in question was lymph node tissue, obtained after IRX-2 immunotherapy. CDR3: CATSDLSQGGYGYTF. In DNA form, the CDR3 reads TGTGCCACCAGTGATTTGTCTCAGGGGGGATATGGCTACACCTTC.